This T cell receptor (beta chain) is drawn from a study of blood T cell repertoires in COVID-19. Authors' data handling: For nucleated cells, counts were estimated from reference gene primer amplification. Produced via immunoSEQ multiplex PCR; TCRdb's table is partial and in-frame only. V and J calls and clone size come straight from that table; D and trimming were deduced from the DNA. Of some 400,000 clones listed, roughly nine tenths are singletons. The CDR3 is made up of 14 amino acids. Participants were placed into cohorts based on the clinical history they reported. The receptor was derived from a man aged 25 to 45 who had recovered from COVID-19. This chain joins TRBV21-1 and TRBJ1-2; the DNA was not used to check the table's D call, TRBD1. TRBV21-1 is a recognized pseudogene. Sample: PBMCs or T cells enriched from blood (not recorded which). This CDR3 reads CASNTHRTQNGYTF. In DNA form, the CDR3 reads TGTGCCAGCAATACCCACAGGACACAAAATGGCTACACCTTC.